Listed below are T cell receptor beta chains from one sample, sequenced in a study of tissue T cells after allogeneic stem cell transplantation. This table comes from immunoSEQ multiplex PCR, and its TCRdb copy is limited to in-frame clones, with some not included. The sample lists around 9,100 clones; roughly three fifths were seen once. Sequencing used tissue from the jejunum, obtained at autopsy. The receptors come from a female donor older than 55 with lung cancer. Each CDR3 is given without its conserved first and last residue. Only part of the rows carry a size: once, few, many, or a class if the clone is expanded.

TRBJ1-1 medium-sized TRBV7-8 ASSPDQRSTEAF
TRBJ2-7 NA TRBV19 ASTKVMGSYEQY
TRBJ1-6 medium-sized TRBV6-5 ASRAEWGGNSPLH
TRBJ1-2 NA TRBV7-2 ASSLSRHSNYGYT
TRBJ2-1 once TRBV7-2 ASRGSENYNEQF
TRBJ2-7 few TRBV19 ASSMVAGFYEQY
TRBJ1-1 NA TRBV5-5 ASSRGQTNTEAF
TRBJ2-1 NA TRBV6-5 ASRKDPSNEQF
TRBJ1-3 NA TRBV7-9 ASSLGQPSSGNTIY
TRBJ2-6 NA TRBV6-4 ASSDRVGVGANVLT
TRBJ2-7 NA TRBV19 ASSPQRTGRSYEQY
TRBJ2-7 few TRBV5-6 ASSLNGWSYEQY
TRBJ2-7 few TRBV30 AWSISGSEQY
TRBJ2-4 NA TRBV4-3 ASSLTLDGNQNIQY
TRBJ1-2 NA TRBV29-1 RVVGAGPLFYGYT
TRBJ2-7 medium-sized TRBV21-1 ASSKPHCEQY
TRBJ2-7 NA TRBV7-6 ASSLGGQGATYEQY
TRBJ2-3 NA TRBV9 ASSPRSGGTDTQY
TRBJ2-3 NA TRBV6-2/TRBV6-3 ASSPSDSPSTDTQY
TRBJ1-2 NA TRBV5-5 ASSLAPGGASSGGYT
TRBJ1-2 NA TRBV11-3 ASSQGTGIYGYT
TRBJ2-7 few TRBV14 ASSRGQGRVYEQY
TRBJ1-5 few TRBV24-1 ATSGRGYNQPQH
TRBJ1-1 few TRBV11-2 ASSLEAYTEAF
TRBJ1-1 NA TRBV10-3 AISDILRDRVVVTEAF
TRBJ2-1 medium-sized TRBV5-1 ASSDGPETYNEQF
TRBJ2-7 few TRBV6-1 ASSGRDGTLAGMSSYEQY
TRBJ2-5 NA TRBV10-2 ASSDTGTGWQETQY
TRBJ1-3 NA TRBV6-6 ASSSSRVAGNTIY
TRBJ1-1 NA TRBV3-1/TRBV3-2 ASSQDSGMNTEAF
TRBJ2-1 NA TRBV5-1 ASSTVAGRAEQF
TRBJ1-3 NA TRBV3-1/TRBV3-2 ASSPQGLPGNTIY
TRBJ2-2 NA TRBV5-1 ASSLTWTGTGELF
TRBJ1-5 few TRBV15 ATSRPGTLGQPQH
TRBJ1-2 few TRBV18 ASSPDHRGSHGYT
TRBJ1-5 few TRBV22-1 PGSGGPRVTNQPQH
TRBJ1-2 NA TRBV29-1 RVAGAGPLFYGYT
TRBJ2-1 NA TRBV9 ASNGGQDNEQF
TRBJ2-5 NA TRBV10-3 AISERTQETQY
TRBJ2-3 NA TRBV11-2 ASSFFRTGPLPDTQY